This TCR beta chain stems from a study of T cell changes during pregnancy in multiple sclerosis. Sequencing was performed with immunoSEQ multiplex PCR; in TCRdb, only in-frame clones are kept and a portion is missing. The sample lists tens of thousands of clones; over 80% were seen once. The input for sequencing was peripheral blood, taken in the third trimester of pregnancy. The sequence was obtained from a female donor in good health, enrolled as a control in a pregnancy study.

The CDR3 DNA reads TGTGCCAGCAGTTTAGGCCCGGGACTAGGACACGGGCAGTACTTC. It yields the protein CASSLGPGLGHGQYF. The genes are TRBV27 and TRBJ2-7, with 8 positions matching TRBD2. The CDR3 consists of 15 residues. Germline values: CDR1 MNHEY, CDR2 SMNVEV (reference sequence). J lost 9 bases, V lost 2 bases, and 12 bases had no gene match.